Listed here are 3 T cell receptor beta chains from one sample, sequenced in a study of preoperative IRX-2 immunotherapy in early breast cancer. Specified treatment: preoperative locoregional IRX-2 cytokine immunotherapy. Sequencing was performed with immunoSEQ multiplex PCR; in TCRdb, only in-frame clones are kept and a portion is missing. The sample has 3,300 or so clones; 69% are singletons. Material: tumor tissue, obtained before IRX-2 immunotherapy. Receptors were obtained from a human donor with breast cancer.

The rearrangement links TRBV11-3 to TRBJ1-4, with TRBD1 matching over 7 bases. V shed 5 bases and J 3 bases; nucleotides not matched to a gene: 6. Per the germline V gene, CDR1 is SGHNT and CDR2 is YENEEA. The CDR3 loop spans 15 amino acids. The CDR3 loop is CASSQHGTANEKLFF. The CDR3 coding sequence is TGTGCCAGCAGCCAACACGGGACAGCTAATGAAAAACTGTTTTTT.

V is TRBV7-5 and J is TRBJ2-1; no check of the table's D call, TRBD1, against the DNA was made. TRBV7-5 is a recognized pseudogene. CDR3 length: 16 residues. CDR3 in amino acids: CASSFDGDRSYNEQFF. The CDR3 DNA reads as TGTGCCAGCAGTTTCGACGGGGACAGGTCCTACAATGAGCAGTTCTTC.

This chain connects TRBV6-8 to TRBJ2-7, with TRBD2 matching 12 bases. In germline, CDR1 is MNHGY, CDR2 SAAAGT. V was pared by 6 bases and J by 7 bases, with 10 bases of the junction left unmatched. The CDR3 contains 15 residues. The CDR3 loop reads CASSPGLAGSREQYF. The CDR3 DNA reads as TGTGCCAGCAGCCCTGGACTAGCGGGGTCGCGGGAGCAGTACTTC.